The 9 T cell receptor beta chains given below trace back to one sample, sequenced in a study of CD8 T cells in Susac syndrome. An amount of RNA that ranged from roughly 0.45 to 1 ug was reverse transcribed with random hexamers. TCRdb used MiXCR to reprocess the immunoSEQ multiplex PCR reads, holding one entry per CDR3 protein. The sample consists of hundreds of thousands of distinct CDR3 sequences, approximately 85% of them appearing once. The sequenced sample consisted of CD8+ T cells from PBMCs. These receptor sequences come from a human donor with multiple sclerosis.

The chain recombines TRBV27 with TRBJ2-1, with 9 bases fitting TRBD1. V lost 2 bases, J lost 10 bases, and 9 bases stayed unmatched. The V gene's germline CDR1 is MNHEY and CDR2 SMNVEV (reference sequence). This CDR3 has 15 amino acids. The CDR3 DNA follows: TGTGCCAGCAGTTTAGAACAGGGGGCGGAGGGGGAGCAGTTCTTC. Translating it yields CASSLEQGAEGEQFF.

The rearrangement joins TRBV28 to TRBJ2-3; no clear D gene. The CDR3 has 14 residues. CDR1 and CDR2 from the germline V gene are MDHEN and SYDVKM. The germline V and J ends were trimmed by 1 base and 1 base, with 6 bases remaining between them. The CDR3 protein is CASSLSTGTDTQYF. CDR3 DNA: TGTGCCAGCAGTTTATCGACGGGCACAGATACGCAGTATTTT.

The V call is TRBV28, the J call TRBJ2-1; 12 nucleotides match TRBD2. CDR3 size: 17 residues. The germline V gene has CDR1 MDHEN and CDR2 SYDVKM. Trimming took 3 bases from V and 8 from J; bases not matched to a gene: 11. In DNA, the CDR3 is TGTGCCAGCAGTTTGGGGCCTAGCGGGAGGGTAAGCGATGAGCAGTTCTTC. Protein: CASSLGPSGRVSDEQFF.

The chain joins TRBV28 to TRBJ2-1, with 8 bases aligning to TRBD1. The J segment lost 8 bases and the V segment lost 6 bases, leaving 12 bases of the junction unmatched. CDR1 is MDHEN and CDR2 is SYDVKM in the germline V gene. This CDR3 comprises 15 residues. The CDR3 nucleotides read TGTGCCAGCAGCCCCCGGACAGGGAATATCGATGAGCAGTTCTTC. This codes for CASSPRTGNIDEQFF.

This clonotype was seen just once. The chain is built from TRBV7-9 and TRBJ2-6, with D maybe TRBD1 (6 bases). Deletions cut 5 bases from V and 4 bases from J, with 15 bases between. There are 16 residues in the CDR3. From germline, CDR1 is SEHNR and CDR2 FQNEAQ (reference sequence). The CDR3 is CASSPHRVSGANVLTF. Here the CDR3 DNA reads TGTGCCAGCAGCCCCCACAGGGTGTCCGGGGCCAACGTCCTGACTTTC.

This clonotype was seen just once. The chain couples TRBV19 to TRBJ2-4; D not resolved. There are 11 residues in the CDR3. From germline, CDR1 is LNHDA and CDR2 SQIVND (reference sequence). V was shortened by 5 bases and J by 11 bases, with 10 bases between the two germline ends. CDR3 loop: CASSDLGFQYF. CDR3 bases: TGTGCCAGTAGTGACCTTGGGTTTCAGTACTTC.

The chain employs TRBV12-5 and TRBJ2-3, with 9 nucleotides matching TRBD1. There are 17 residues in the CDR3. Losses at the gene ends were 7 bases for V and 4 bases for J; bases not matched to a gene: 15. Looked up from germline, CDR1 is LGHNT and CDR2 is FRNRAP. The CDR3 spells CASVNFPGTGYPDTQYF. The CDR3 region has the DNA TGTGCTAGTGTCAACTTCCCAGGGACAGGGTATCCAGATACGCAGTATTTT.

The V gene is TRBV6-5, the J gene TRBJ2-1; tentative D call: TRBD2 (7 bases). V lost 0 bases, J lost 6 bases, and 21 bases lay in between. Per the germline V gene, CDR1 is MNHEY and CDR2 is SVGAGI. This CDR3 contains 18 residues. The CDR3 here is CASSYSGARLAGINEQFF. CDR3 coding DNA: TGTGCCAGCAGTTACTCGGGGGCCCGTTTAGCGGGCATCAATGAGCAGTTCTTC.

The V and J genes are TRBV20-1 and TRBJ2-2, with TRBD1 matching over 7 bases. V lost 0 bases to trimming and J lost 0 bases; unmatched junction nucleotides: 4. The germline CDR1 and CDR2 sequences are DFQATT and SNEGSKA (reference sequence). This CDR3 has 16 residues. DNA of the CDR3: TGCAGTGCTAGAGATGTCGACAGGGCGAACACCGGGGAGCTGTTTTTT. Residues: CSARDVDRANTGELFF.